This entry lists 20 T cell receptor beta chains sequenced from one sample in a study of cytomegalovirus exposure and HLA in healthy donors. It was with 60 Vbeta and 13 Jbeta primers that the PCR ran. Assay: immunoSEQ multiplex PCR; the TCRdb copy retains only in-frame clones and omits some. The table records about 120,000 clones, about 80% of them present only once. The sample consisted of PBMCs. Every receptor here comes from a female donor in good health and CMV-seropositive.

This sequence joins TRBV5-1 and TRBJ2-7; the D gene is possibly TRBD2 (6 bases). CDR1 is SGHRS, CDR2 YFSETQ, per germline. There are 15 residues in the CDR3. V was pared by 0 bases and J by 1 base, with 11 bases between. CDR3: CASSLGGLPSYEQYF. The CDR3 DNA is TGCGCCAGCAGCTTGGGGGGACTCCCGTCCTACGAGCAGTACTTC.

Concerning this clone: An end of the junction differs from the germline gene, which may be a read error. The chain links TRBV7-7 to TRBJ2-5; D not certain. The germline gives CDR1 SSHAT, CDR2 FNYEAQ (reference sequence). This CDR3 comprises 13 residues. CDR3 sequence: CASSFDRGETQYF. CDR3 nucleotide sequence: TGTGCTAGCAGCTTTGACCGAGGAGAGACCCAGTACTTC.

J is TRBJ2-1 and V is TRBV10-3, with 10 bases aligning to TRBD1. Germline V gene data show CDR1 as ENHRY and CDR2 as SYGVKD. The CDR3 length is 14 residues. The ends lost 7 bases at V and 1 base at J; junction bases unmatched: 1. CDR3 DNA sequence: TGTGCCATCAAGGGACAGGGGTCCTACAATGAGCAGTTCTTC. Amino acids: CAIKGQGSYNEQFF.

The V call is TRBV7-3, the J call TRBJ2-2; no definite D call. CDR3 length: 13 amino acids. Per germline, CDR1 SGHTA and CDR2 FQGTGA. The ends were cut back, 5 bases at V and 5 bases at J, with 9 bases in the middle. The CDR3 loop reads CASSNRQTGELFF. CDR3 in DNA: TGTGCCAGCAGCAACCGCCAGACCGGGGAGCTGTTTTTT.

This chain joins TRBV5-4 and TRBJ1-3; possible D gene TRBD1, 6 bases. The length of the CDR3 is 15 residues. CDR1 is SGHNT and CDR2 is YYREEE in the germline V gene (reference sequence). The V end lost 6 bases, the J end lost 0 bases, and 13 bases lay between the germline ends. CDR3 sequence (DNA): TGTGCCAGCACTAAAGGGGGGGACTCTGGAAACACCATATATTTT. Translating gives CASTKGGDSGNTIYF.

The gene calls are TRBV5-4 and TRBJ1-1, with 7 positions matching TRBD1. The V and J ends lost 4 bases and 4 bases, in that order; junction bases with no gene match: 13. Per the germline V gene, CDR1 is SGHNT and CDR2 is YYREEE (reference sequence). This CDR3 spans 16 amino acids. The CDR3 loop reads CASSPPRLGGFTEAFF. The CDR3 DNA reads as TGTGCCAGCAGCCCACCCCGGCTAGGGGGCTTCACTGAAGCTTTCTTT.

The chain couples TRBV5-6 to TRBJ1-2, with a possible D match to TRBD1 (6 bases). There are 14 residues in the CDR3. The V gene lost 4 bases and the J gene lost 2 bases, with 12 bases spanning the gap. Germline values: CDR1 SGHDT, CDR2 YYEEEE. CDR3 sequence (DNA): TGTGCCAGCAGCCGTGGGGGCGTGAACTATGGCTACACCTTC. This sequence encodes CASSRGGVNYGYTF. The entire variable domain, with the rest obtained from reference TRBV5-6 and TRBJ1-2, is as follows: DAGVTQSPTHLIKTRGQQVTLRCSPKSGHDTVSWYQQALGQGPQFIFQYYEEEERQRGNFPDRFSGHQFPNYSSELNVNALLLGDSALYLCASSRGGVNYGYTFGSGTRLTVV.

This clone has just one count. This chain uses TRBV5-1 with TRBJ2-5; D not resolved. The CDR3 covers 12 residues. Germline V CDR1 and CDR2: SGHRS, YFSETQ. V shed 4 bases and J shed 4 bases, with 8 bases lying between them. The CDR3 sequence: CASSLIGETQYF. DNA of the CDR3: TGCGCCAGCAGCCTAATCGGAGAGACCCAGTACTTC.

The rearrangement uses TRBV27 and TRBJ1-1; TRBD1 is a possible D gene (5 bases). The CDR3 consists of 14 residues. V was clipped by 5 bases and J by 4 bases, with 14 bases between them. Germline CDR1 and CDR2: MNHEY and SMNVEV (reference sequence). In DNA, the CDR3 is TGTGCCAGCAGTCCACGGGGGGGTGGCACTGAAGCTTTCTTT. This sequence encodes CASSPRGGGTEAFF.

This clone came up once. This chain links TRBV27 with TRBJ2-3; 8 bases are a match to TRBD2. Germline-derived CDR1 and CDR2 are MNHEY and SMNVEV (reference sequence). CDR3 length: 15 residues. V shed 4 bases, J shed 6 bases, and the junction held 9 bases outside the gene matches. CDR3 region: CASSSLSGGGDTQYF. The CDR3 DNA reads TGTGCCAGCAGTTCTCTCAGCGGGGGCGGCGATACGCAGTATTTT.

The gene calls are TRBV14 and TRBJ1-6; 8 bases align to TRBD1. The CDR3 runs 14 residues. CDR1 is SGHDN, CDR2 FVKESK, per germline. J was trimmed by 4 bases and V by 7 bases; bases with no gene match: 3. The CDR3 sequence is CASTGGRYNSPLHF. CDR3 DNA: TGTGCCAGCACAGGGGGCCGGTATAATTCACCCCTCCACTTT.

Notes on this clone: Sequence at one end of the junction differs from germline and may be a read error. CDR3 region: CASSAVTQAIWAF. The CDR3 DNA is TGTGCCAGCAGTGCCGTTACACAGGCGATATGGGCCTTC. The gene calls are TRBV6-6 and TRBJ1-2; tentative D call: TRBD1 (5 bases). This CDR3 spans 13 amino acids. Germline V gene data show CDR1 as MNHNY and CDR2 as SVGAGI (reference sequence).

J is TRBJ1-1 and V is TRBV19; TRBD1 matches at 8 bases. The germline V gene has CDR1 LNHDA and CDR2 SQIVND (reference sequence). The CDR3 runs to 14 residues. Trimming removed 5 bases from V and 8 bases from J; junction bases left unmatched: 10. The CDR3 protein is CASSPVGTGVEAFF. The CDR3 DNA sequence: TGTGCCAGTAGTCCGGTGGGGACAGGAGTGGAAGCTTTCTTT.

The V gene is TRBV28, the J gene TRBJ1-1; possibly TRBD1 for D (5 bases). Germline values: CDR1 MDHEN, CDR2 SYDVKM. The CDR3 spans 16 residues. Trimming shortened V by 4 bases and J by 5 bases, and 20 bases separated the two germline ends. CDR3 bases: TGTGCCAGCAGTTCAGGCTTCACGGGGGGGGGAACTGAAGCTTTCTTT. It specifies CASSSGFTGGGTEAFF.

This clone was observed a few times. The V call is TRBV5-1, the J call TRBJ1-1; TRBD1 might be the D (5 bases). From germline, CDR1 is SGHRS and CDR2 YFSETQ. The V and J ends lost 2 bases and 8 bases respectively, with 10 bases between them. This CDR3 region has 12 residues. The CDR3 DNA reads TGCGCCAGCAGCTTTAACCAGGGCGAAGCTTTCTTT. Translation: CASSFNQGEAFF.

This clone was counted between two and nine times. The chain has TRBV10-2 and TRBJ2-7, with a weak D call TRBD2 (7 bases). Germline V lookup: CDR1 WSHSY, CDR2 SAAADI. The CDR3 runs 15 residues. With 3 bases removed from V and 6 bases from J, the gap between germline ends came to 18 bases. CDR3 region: CASSERGTTSGEQYF. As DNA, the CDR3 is TGCGCCAGCAGTGAAAGGGGGACTACCTCAGGCGAGCAGTACTTC.

Here the CDR3 DNA reads TGTGCCAGCAGTCCCCGTGGGCCCACTAATGAAAAACTGTTTTTT. The encoded protein is CASSPRGPTNEKLFF. The rearrangement joins TRBV6-5 to TRBJ1-4, with D hard to call. Per germline, CDR1 MNHEY and CDR2 SVGAGI. The CDR3 is made up of 15 amino acids. Trimming stripped 5 bases from V and 2 bases from J, with 12 bases between.

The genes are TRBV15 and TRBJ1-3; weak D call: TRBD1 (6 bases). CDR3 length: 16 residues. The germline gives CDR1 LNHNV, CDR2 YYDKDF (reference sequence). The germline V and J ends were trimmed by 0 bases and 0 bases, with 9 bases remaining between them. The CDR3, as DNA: TGTGCCACCAGCAGAGACCCGGACAGCTCTGGAAACACCATATATTTT. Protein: CATSRDPDSSGNTIYF. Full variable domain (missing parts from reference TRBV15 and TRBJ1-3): DAMVIQNPRYQVTQFGKPVTLSCSQTLNHNVMYWYQQKSSQAPKLLFHYYDKDFNNEADTPDNFQSRRPNTSFCFLDIRSPGLGDTAMYLCATSRDPDSSGNTIYFGEGSWLTVV.

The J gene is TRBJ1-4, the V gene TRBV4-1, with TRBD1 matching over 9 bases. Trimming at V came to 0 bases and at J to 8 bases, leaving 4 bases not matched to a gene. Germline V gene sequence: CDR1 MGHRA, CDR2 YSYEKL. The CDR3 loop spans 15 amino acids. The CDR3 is CASSQEGTGHEKLFF. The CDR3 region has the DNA TGCGCCAGCAGCCAAGAGGGGACAGGGCACGAAAAACTGTTTTTT.

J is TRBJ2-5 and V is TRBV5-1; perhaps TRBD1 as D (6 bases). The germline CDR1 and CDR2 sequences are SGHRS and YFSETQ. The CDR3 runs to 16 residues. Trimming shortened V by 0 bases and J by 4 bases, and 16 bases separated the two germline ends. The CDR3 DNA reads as TGCGCCAGCAGCTTGGAAAGCCAGGGGCCTCCAGAGACCCAGTACTTC. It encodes CASSLESQGPPETQYF.